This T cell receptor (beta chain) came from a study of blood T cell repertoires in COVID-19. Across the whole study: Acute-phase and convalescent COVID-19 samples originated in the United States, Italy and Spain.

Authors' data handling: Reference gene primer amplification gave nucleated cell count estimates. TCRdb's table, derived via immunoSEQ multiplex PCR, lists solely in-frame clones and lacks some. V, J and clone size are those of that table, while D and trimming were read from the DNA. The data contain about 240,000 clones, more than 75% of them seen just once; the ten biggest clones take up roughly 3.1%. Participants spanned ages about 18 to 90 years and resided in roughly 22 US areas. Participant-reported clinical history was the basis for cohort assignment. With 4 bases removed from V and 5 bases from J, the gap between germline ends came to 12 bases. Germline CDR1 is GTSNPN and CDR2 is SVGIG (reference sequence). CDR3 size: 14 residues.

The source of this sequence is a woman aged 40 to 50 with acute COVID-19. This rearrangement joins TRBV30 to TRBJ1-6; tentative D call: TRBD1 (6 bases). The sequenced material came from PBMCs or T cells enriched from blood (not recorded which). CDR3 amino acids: CAWTQGNNNSPLHF. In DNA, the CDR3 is TGTGCCTGGACGCAGGGGAATAATAATTCACCCCTCCACTTT. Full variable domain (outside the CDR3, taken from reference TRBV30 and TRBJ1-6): SQTIHQWPATLVQPVGSPLSLECTVEGTSNPNLYWYRQAAGRGLQLLFYSVGIGQISSEVPQNLSASRPQDRQFILSSKKLLLSDSGFYLCAWTQGNNNSPLHFGNGTRLTVT.